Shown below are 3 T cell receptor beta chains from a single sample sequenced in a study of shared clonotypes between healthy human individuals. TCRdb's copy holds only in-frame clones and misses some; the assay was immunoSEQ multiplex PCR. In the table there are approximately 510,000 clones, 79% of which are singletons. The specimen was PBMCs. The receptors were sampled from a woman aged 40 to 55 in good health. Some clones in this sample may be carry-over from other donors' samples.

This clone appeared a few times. CDR3: CATSRSGGIIGEQYF. CDR3 coding DNA: TGTGCCACCAGCCGATCTGGGGGGATCATAGGAGAGCAGTACTTC. The chain links TRBV15 to TRBJ2-7, with D perhaps matching TRBD2 (6 bases). The CDR3 sequence is 15 residues long. Trimming stripped 5 bases from V and 7 bases from J, with 21 bases between. Germline CDR1 reads LNHNV; CDR2 reads YYDKDF (reference sequence).

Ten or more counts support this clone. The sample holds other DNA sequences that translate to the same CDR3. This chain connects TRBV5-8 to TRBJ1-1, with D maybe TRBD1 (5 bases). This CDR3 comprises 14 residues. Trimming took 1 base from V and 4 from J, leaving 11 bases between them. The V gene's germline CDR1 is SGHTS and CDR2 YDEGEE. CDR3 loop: CASSLRGLGTEAFF. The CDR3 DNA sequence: TGTGCCAGCAGCTTGAGGGGTCTGGGCACTGAAGCTTTCTTT.

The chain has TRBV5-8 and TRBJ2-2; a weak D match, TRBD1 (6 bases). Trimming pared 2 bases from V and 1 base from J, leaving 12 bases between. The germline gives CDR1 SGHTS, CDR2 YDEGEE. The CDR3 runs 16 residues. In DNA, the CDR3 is TGTGCCAGCAGCTTACCCGGGACACTGAACACCGGGGAGCTGTTTTTT. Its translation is CASSLPGTLNTGELFF.